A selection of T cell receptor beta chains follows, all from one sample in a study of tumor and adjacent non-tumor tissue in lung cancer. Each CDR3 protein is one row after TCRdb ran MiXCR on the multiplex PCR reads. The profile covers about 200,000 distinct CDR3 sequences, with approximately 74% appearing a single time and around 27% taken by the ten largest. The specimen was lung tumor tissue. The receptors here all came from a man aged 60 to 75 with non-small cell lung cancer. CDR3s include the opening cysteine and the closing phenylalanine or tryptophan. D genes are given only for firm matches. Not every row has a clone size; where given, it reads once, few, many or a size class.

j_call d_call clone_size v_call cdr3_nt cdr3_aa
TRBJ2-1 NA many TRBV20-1 TGCAGTGCTAGTACTGGAGGATTGTCCAATGAGCAGTTCTTC CSASTGGLSNEQFF
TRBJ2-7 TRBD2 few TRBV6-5 TGTGCCAGCAGTTACTCTTATGCGGGAGGGAACAGCGAGCAGTACTTC CASSYSYAGGNSEQYF
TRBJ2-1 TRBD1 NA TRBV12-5 TGTGCTAGTGGTTCGGGGCTGGGGACAGGGGGCTGTGAGCAGTTCTTC CASGSGLGTGGCEQFF
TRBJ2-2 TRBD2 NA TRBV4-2 TGTGCCAGCAACCACCTCGGAGTAGCGGGAAATACCGGGGAGCTGTTTTTT CASNHLGVAGNTGELFF
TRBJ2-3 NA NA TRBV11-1 TGTGCCAGCAGCTTATTAAATACACACTATTTT CASSLLNTHYF
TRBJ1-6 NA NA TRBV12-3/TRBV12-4 TGTGCCAGCAGTTCCCACGGGGGACTCGGATCACCCCTCCACTTT CASSSHGGLGSPLHF
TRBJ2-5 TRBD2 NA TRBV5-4 TGTGCCAGCCGCCTAGACGGGGGGAGGGAGACCCAGTACTTC CASRLDGGRETQYF
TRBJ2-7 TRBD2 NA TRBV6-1 TGTGCCACAAAGGGGGGGACTAGCGGCTACAAACAGTACTTC CATKGGTSGYKQYF
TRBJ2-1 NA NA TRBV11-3 TGTGCCAGCGGCCTCGGGATCCGACGGGGAAATGAGCAGTTCTTC CASGLGIRRGNEQFF
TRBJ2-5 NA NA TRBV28 TGTGCCAGCAGCACCCCAGGGAAGGAGACCCAGTACTTC CASSTPGKETQYF
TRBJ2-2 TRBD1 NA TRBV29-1 TGCAGCGTTGGCGGGACAGGGGGAGTAGGCAGGGAGCTGTTTTTT CSVGGTGGVGRELFF
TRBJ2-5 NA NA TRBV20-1 TGCAGTGCTAGAGTGGCTAACGGAGGCGGAGAGACCCAGTACTTC CSARVANGGGETQYF
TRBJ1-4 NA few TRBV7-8 TGTGCCAGCAGCTCGGCAACTAATGAAAAACTGTTTTTT CASSSATNEKLFF
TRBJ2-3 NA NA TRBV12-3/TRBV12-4 TGTACCAGCAGCCCAGACCGAGATACGCAGTATTTT CTSSPDRDTQYF
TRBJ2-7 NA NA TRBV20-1 TGCAGTGCTAGAGCATGGGGAGTTAGCTCCTACGAGCAGTACTTC CSARAWGVSSYEQYF
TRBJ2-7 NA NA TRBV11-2 TGTGCCGGCAGCTCTTCTTTGGGGGGGCGCGGATACGAACAGTACTTC CAGSSSLGGRGYEQYF
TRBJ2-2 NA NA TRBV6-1 TGTGCCTCAAATGCAGGGGATGCGAACACCGGGGAGCTGTTTTTT CASNAGDANTGELFF
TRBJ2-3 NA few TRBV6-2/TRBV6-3 TGTGCCAGCAGTTACCAGATTTACACAGATACGCAGTATTTT CASSYQIYTDTQYF
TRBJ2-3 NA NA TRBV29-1 TGCAGCGTCCACTGGATCACAGATACGCAGTACTTT CSVHWITDTQYF
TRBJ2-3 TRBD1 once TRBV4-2 TGTGACAGTAGCCAAGTAGTTACAGGGGGCACAGATACGCAGTATTTT CDSSQVVTGGTDTQYF
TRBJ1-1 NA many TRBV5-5 TGTGCCAGCAGCTACACCTCGACAGCCCAGAACACTGAAGCTTTCTTT CASSYTSTAQNTEAFF
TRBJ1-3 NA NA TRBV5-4 TGTGCCAGCAGCTTGATGGGAGGAGGCAACACCATATATTTT CASSLMGGGNTIYF
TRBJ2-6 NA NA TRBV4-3 TGCGCCAGCAGTCAAGAGGCGGTGTCTGGGACCAATGTCCTGACTTTC CASSQEAVSGTNVLTF
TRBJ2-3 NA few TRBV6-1 TGTGCCAGCAGTGAGGGGACGGCCCGCACAGATACGCAGTATTTT CASSEGTARTDTQYF
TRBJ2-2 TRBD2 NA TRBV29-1 TGCAGCGTGACCGGGACTAGCAGGTTCACCGAGGAGCTGTTTTTT CSVTGTSRFTEELFF
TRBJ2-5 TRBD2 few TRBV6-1 TGTGCCAGCAGTCTAGCGGGGGGGCGTCAGACCCAGTACTTC CASSLAGGRQTQYF
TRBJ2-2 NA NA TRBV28 TGTGCCAGCAGTTTATGGGCTCAGTTAAGGGCCGTGAACACCGGGGAGCAGTTTTTT CASSLWAQLRAVNTGEQFF
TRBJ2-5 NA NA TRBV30 TGTGCCTGGAGTGTTGGAACCCTCGAGTACTTC CAWSVGTLEYF
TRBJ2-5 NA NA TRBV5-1 TGCGCCAGCAGTACACAGGAAGGGTGCGGAGAGACCCAGTACTTC CASSTQEGCGETQYF
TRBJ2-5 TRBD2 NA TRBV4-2 TGTGCCAGCAGCCAATCCGGGGGGGGAGAGACCCAGTACTTC CASSQSGGGETQYF
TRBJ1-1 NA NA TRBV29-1 TGCAGCGTTGAAGATGGATCAGCTGAAGTTTTCTTT CSVEDGSAEVFF
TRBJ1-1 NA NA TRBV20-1 TGCAATGCTAGAGCGGGAAGACTGAACACTGAAGCTTTCTTT CNARAGRLNTEAFF
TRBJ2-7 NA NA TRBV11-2 TGTGCCAGCTGTTCGACCCCCGGGCTCGCCTACGAGCAGTACTTC CASCSTPGLAYEQYF
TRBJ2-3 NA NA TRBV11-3 TGTGCCAGCAGGCTAGACTACCGCTGGGGTACGCAGTATTTT CASRLDYRWGTQYF
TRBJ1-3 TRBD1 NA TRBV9 TGTGCCAGCAGCGTTGACAGGGGGCCGGATCTCTCTGGAAACACCATATATTTT CASSVDRGPDLSGNTIYF
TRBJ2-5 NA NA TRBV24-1 TGTGCCACCAGTGATTTCGTGAGGGACCTAGGAGAGACCCAGTACTTC CATSDFVRDLGETQYF
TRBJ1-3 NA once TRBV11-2 TGTCCCAGCGTAAAGGGGGATAGGGCTTCTGGAAACACCATATATTTC CPSVKGDRASGNTIYF
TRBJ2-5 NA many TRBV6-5 TGTGCCAGCAGTTACTCAGCAGGGCTCCGAGAGACCCAGTACTTC CASSYSAGLRETQYF
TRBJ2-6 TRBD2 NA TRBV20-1 TGCAGTGCTAGTCAGCGGGGGGCCTCTGGGGCCAACGTCCTGACTTTC CSASQRGASGANVLTF
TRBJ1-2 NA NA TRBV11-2 TGTGCCAGCAGCTTAGATACCGATAGGTATGACTATGGCTACACCTTC CASSLDTDRYDYGYTF
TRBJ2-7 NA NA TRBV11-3 TGTGCCATCAGGTCCTCAACGGGCATCGACTACGAGCAGTACTTC CAIRSSTGIDYEQYF
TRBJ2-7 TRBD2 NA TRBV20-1 TGCAATGCTAGACGGGGGGTGGCCTACGAGCAGAACTTC CNARRGVAYEQNF
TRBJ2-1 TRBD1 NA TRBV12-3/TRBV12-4 TGTGCCAGCAGTTCCCCCGGACAGGGGAGTCCCAAGACTGGGCAGTTCTTC CASSSPGQGSPKTGQFF
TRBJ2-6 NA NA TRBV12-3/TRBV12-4 TGTGTCAGCACCCTAAGTGGTCTGCCGGGCGGGGCCAACGTCCTGACTTTC CVSTLSGLPGGANVLTF
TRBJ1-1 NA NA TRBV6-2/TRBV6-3 TGTGCCAGCAGTTCGGAGAGGCGTACTGAAGCTTTCTTT CASSSERRTEAFF
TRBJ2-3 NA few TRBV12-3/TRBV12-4 TGTGCCAGCAGTCCCTTGGATACGCAGTATTTT CASSPLDTQYF
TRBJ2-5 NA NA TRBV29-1 TGCAGCGTTCGCCGGCCGGAAGAGGCCCAGTACTTC CSVRRPEEAQYF
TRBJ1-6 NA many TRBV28 TGTGCCAGCAGTAGAAACAGGGCGCCCAATTCACCCCTCCACTTT CASSRNRAPNSPLHF
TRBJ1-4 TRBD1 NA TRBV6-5 TGTGCCAGCAGTTACAGGGGGGACAGGGAAAAACTGTTTTTT CASSYRGDREKLFF
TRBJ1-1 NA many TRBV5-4 TGTGCCAGCAGCTTGGGCAGGGCGAACACTGAAGCTTTCTTT CASSLGRANTEAFF
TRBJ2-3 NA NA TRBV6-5 TGTGCCAACAGTAGGGGGACTACCGACACAGATACGCAGTATTTT CANSRGTTDTDTQYF
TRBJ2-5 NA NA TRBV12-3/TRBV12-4 TGTGCCAGCAGTTTCAGACTACCGGGAGTGGTAGAGACCCAGTACTTC CASSFRLPGVVETQYF
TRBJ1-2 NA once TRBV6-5 TGTGCCATCTGTAACCAGGGAGGCGGCTACACCTTC CAICNQGGGYTF
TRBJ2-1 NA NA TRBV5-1 TGCGCCAGCAGCTTGGGGGACACAAGGAATGAGCAGCTCTTC CASSLGDTRNEQLF
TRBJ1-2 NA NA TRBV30 TGTGCCAGGAGTTCGAGGGGAAGGGCCCATGGCTACACCTTC CARSSRGRAHGYTF